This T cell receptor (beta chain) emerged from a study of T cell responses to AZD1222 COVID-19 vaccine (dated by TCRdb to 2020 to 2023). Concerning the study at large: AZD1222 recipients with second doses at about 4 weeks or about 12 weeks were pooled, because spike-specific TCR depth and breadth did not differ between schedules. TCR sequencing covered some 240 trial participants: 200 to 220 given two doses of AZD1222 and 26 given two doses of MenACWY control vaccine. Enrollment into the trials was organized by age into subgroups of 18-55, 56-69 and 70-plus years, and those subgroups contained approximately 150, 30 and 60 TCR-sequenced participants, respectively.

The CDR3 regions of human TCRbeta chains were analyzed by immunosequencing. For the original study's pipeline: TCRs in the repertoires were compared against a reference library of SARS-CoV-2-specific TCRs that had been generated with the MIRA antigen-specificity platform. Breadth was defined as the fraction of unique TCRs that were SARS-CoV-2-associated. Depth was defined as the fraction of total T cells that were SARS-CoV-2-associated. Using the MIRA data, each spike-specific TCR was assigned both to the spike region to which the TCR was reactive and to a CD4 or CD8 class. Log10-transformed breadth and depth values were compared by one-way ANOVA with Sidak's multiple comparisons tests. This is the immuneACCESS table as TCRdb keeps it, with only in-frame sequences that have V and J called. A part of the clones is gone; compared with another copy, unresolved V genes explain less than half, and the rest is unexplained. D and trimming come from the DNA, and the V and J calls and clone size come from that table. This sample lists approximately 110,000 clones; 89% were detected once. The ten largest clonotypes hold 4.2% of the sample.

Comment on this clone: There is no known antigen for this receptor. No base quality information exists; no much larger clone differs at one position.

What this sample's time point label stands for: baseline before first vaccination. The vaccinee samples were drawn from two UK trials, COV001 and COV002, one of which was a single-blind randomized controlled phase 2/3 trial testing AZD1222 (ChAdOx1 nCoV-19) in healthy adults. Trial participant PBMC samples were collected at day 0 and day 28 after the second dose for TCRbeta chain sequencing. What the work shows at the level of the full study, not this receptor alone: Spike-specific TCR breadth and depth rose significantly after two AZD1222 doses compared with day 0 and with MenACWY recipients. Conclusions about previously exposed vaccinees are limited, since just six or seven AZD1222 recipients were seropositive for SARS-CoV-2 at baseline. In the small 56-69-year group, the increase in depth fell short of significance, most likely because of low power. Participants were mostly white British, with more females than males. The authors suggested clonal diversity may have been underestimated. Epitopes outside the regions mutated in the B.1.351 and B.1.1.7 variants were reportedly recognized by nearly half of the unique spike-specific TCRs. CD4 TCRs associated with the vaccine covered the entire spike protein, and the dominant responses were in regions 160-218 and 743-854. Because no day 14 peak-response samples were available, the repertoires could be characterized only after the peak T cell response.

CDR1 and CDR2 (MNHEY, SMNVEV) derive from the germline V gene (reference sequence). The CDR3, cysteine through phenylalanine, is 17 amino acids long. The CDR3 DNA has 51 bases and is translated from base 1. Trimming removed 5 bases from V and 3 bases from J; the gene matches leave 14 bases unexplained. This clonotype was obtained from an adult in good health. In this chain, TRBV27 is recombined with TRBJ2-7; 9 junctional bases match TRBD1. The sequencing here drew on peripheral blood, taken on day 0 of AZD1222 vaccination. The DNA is TGTGCCAGCAGTGACCAACCGGGACAGGGTATCAACTACGAGCAGTACTTC. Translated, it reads CASSDQPGQGINYEQYF.